These 29 T cell receptor beta chains originate from one sample sequenced in a study of T cells in Graves' hyperthyroidism and ophthalmopathy. Researchers took RNA transcripts and amplified the TCR beta CDR3 regions from them. The HTBI primer set was used in a first-round RT-PCR of the TCR CDR3. One entry per CDR3 protein results from TCRdb running MiXCR on the multiplex PCR reads. The sample carries fewer than 450,000 distinct CDR3 sequences, approximately 17% recorded once. Specimen: blood. The receptors shown here come from a woman aged 25 to 45 with Graves' hyperthyroidism that later progressed to Graves' ophthalmopathy.

This clonotype was recorded at least ten times. The CDR3 is CASIVTSGKLAETQYF. The CDR3 DNA reads as TGTGCCAGCATTGTGACTAGCGGGAAACTCGCGGAGACCCAGTACTTC. The chain recombines TRBV2 with TRBJ2-5; TRBD2 matches at 11 bases. The CDR3 loop spans 16 amino acids. Losses at the gene ends were 7 bases for V and 5 bases for J; bases not matched to a gene: 12. The germline CDR1 and CDR2 sequences are SNHLY and FYNNEI. The full variable domain, completed using reference TRBV2 and TRBJ2-5, is EPEVTQTPSHQVTQMGQEVILRCVPISNHLYFYWYRQILGQKVEFLVSFYNNEISEKSEIFDDQFSVERPDGSNFTLKIRSTKLEDSAMYFCASIVTSGKLAETQYFGPGTRLLVL.

This clonotype was recorded many times. V and J are TRBV24-1 and TRBJ1-1; no definite D call. V was clipped by 2 bases and J by 10 bases, with 19 bases between them. The CDR3 runs to 15 residues. Germline-derived CDR1 and CDR2 are KGHDR and SFDVKD. CDR3 sequence: CATSDSSGVAGRAFF. CDR3 nucleotides: TGTGCCACCAGTGATTCATCTGGAGTGGCCGGTAGAGCTTTCTTT.

This rearrangement joins TRBV6-1 to TRBJ1-1; 8 bases fit TRBD1. The CDR3 spans 12 residues. CDR1 and CDR2 from the germline V gene are MNHNS and SASEGT. Unmatched junction bases numbered 4, after V lost 8 bases and J lost 5 bases. The CDR3 loop is CASYRGDTEAFF. The CDR3 bases are TGTGCCAGCTACAGGGGGGATACTGAAGCTTTCTTT.

There are many counts of this clonotype. V gene TRBV7-9 combines with J gene TRBJ2-1; tentatively, D is TRBD1 or TRBD2 (5 bases each). Per germline, CDR1 SEHNR and CDR2 FQNEAQ (reference sequence). Trimming cost V 8 bases and J 0 bases, with 14 bases left between them. The length of the CDR3 is 15 residues. The CDR3: CASGGRQNSYNEQFF. The CDR3 nucleotides read TGTGCCAGCGGGGGACGGCAAAACTCCTACAATGAGCAGTTCTTC.

This chain uses TRBV11-2 with TRBJ2-1; D is unclear. CDR3 length: 13 amino acids. Trimming took 0 bases from V and 10 from J, leaving 10 bases between them. CDR1 and CDR2 from the germline V gene are SGHAT and FQNNGV. CDR3 nucleotide sequence: TGTGCCAGCAGCTTAGAGGGGTTCGGCGAGCAGTTCTTC. This translates into CASSLEGFGEQFF.

In its sample, this clonotype was seen many times. The chain uses TRBV20-1 and TRBJ2-1; 9 bases are a match to TRBD2. V shed 7 bases and J 6 bases; nucleotides not matched to a gene: 7. The CDR3 runs 13 residues. Germline values: CDR1 DFQATT, CDR2 SNEGSKA (reference sequence). CDR3 sequence (DNA): TGCAGTGTCGGCGGGAGGGTCGGCAATGAGCAGTTCTTC. It is translated as CSVGGRVGNEQFF.

This sequence joins TRBV12-5 and TRBJ1-5; the D is unclear. Germline V lookup: CDR1 LGHNT, CDR2 FRNRAP. This CDR3 region has 12 residues. V was clipped by 1 base and J by 11 bases, with 9 bases between them. In nucleotides, the CDR3 is TGTGCTAGTGGTTTGGGTTTGACAACCCAGCATTTT. The encoded protein is CASGLGLTTQHF.

This clonotype was observed at least ten times. V and J are TRBV7-8 and TRBJ2-3; perhaps D is TRBD1 or TRBD2 (6 bases each). The germline V gene has CDR1 SGHVS and CDR2 FQNEAQ. Trimming took 4 bases from V and 5 from J, leaving 19 bases between them. The CDR3 consists of 16 residues. CDR3 bases: TGTGCCAGCAGCTCGGGTCGGGGGCCTCGTAGAGATACGCAGTATTTT. It codes for CASSSGRGPRRDTQYF. The full variable domain, rest sourced from reference TRBV7-8 and TRBJ2-3, is GAGVSQSPRYKVAKRGQDVALRCDPISGHVSLFWYQQALGQGPEFLTYFQNEAQLDKSGLPSDRFFAERPEGSVSTLKIQRTQQEDSAVYLCASSSGRGPRRDTQYFGPGTRLTVL.

This clonotype was counted ten times or more. V usage is TRBV2 and J usage is TRBJ2-7; the D gene could be TRBD1 or TRBD2 (5 bases each). Between the trimmed V and J ends, which lost 2 bases and 1 base, there was a span of 15 bases. The CDR3 runs to 16 residues. The germline gives CDR1 SNHLY, CDR2 FYNNEI. This chain's CDR3 is CASSEIRDGASYEQYF. DNA for the CDR3: TGTGCCAGCAGTGAAATCAGGGACGGGGCGTCCTACGAGCAGTACTTC.

There are many counts of this clonotype. This chain connects TRBV10-3 to TRBJ2-2; 9 bases are a match to TRBD1. Per the germline V gene, CDR1 is ENHRY and CDR2 is SYGVKD. The length of the CDR3 is 15 residues. Trimming cost V 6 bases and J 6 bases; bases outside gene matches: 8. The CDR3 is CAIRDTGGQAGELFF. The DNA of the CDR3 is TGTGCCATCAGGGATACAGGGGGCCAGGCCGGGGAGCTGTTTTTT.

The V gene is TRBV7-9, the J gene TRBJ2-6, with D possibly matching TRBD2 (7 bases). The V gene lost 5 bases and the J gene lost 3 bases, with 17 bases spanning the gap. CDR1 SEHNR and CDR2 FQNEAQ come from the germline V gene (reference sequence). CDR3 length: 17 amino acids. The CDR3 protein is CASSRRGGLSGANVLTF. The CDR3 DNA follows: TGTGCCAGCAGCCGGAGGGGGGGACTAAGTGGGGCCAACGTCCTGACTTTC.

The chain uses TRBV20-1 and TRBJ1-2, with unresolved D. The CDR3 spans 14 residues. The germline V and J ends were trimmed by 0 bases and 7 bases, with 15 bases remaining between them. CDR1 and CDR2 (germline): DFQATT, SNEGSKA (reference sequence). The CDR3 coding sequence is TGCAGTGCTAGAGATAAGGGAGGAGGGCCTGGCTACACCTTC. This gives the protein CSARDKGGGPGYTF.

In its sample, this clonotype was seen many times. The chain is built from TRBV11-2 and TRBJ1-5; D gene uncertain. Germline assignment: CDR1 SGHAT and CDR2 FQNNGV. Trimming shortened V by 1 base and J by 7 bases, and 8 bases separated the two germline ends. The CDR3 has 13 residues. DNA for the CDR3: TGTGCCAGCAGCTTAGCGGAAAAACAGCCCCAGCATTTT. Translated, it gives CASSLAEKQPQHF. The variable domain in full, completed from reference TRBV11-2 and TRBJ1-5, reads EAGVAQSPRYKIIEKRQSVAFWCNPISGHATLYWYQQILGQGPKLLIQFQNNGVVDDSQLPKDRFSAERLKGVDSTLKIQPAKLEDSAVYLCASSLAEKQPQHFGDGTRLSIL.

In its sample, this clonotype was seen many times. V gene TRBV11-2 combines with J gene TRBJ1-1; D gene unclear. From germline, CDR1 is SGHAT and CDR2 FQNNGV. The CDR3 runs 13 residues. The V end was cut by 1 base, the J end by 3 bases, with 6 bases between. The CDR3 region has the DNA TGTGCCAGCAGCTTAGGGACGGACACTGAAGCTTTCTTT. It encodes CASSLGTDTEAFF.

This clonotype has at least ten counts. The chain uses TRBV28 and TRBJ2-1, with 7 nucleotides matching TRBD1. Germline CDR1 reads MDHEN; CDR2 reads SYDVKM. This CDR3 has 14 amino acids. V lost 4 bases to trimming and J lost 5 bases; unmatched junction nucleotides: 5. CDR3 sequence (DNA): TGTGCCAGCAGTTCCGGGACAGCCCACAATGAGCAGTTCTTC. It is translated as CASSSGTAHNEQFF.

This clonotype was seen repeatedly, ten times or more. The chain links TRBV27 to TRBJ2-5; a possible D gene is TRBD2 (6 bases). V was pared by 0 bases and J by 0 bases, with 8 bases between. The CDR3 covers 15 residues. Germline assignment: CDR1 MNHEY and CDR2 SMNVEV (reference sequence). The CDR3 spells CASSLSGTDQETQYF. The DNA of the CDR3 is TGTGCCAGCAGTTTATCCGGGACTGACCAAGAGACCCAGTACTTC.

This clonotype has just a few counts. V gene TRBV6-1 combines with J gene TRBJ2-7; a weak D match, TRBD1 (5 bases). Germline V CDR1 and CDR2: MNHNS, SASEGT. V lost 9 bases and J 0 bases, leaving 12 bases between the germline ends. The CDR3 loop spans 13 amino acids. The CDR3 nucleotides are TGTGCCAGTAAGGACACGAACTCCTACGAGCAGTACTTC. Protein sequence: CASKDTNSYEQYF.

The genes are TRBV12-3 or TRBV12-4 and TRBJ2-6, with D tentatively TRBD1 or TRBD2 (5 bases each). The CDR3 sequence is 18 residues long. The V end was cut by 3 bases, the J end by 5 bases, with 20 bases between. The CDR3 reads CASSFLLGQGARANVLTF. Written as DNA, the CDR3 is TGTGCCAGCAGTTTCCTCTTGGGTCAGGGAGCTAGGGCCAACGTCCTGACTTTC.

This clonotype has just a few counts. A read error is possible here, since a much larger clone lies one base away. This chain connects TRBV5-1 to TRBJ2-7; no definite D call. Trimming shortened V by 0 bases and J by 1 base, and 5 bases separated the two germline ends. This CDR3 contains 13 residues. Per the germline V gene, CDR1 is SGHRS and CDR2 is YFSETQ. The CDR3: CASSLEQSYEQYF. CDR3 sequence (DNA): TGCGCCAGCAGCTTGGAGCAGTCCTACGAGCAGTACTTC.

This clonotype has only a few counts. The J gene is TRBJ2-1, the V gene TRBV19, with D maybe TRBD1 (5 bases). V lost 3 bases and J lost 10, with 16 bases in between. Germline V gives CDR1 LNHDA, CDR2 SQIVND (reference sequence). The CDR3 loop spans 14 amino acids. The CDR3 DNA follows: TGTGCCAGTAGTATTTTGGGCAGGGCCCGGGAGCAGTTCTTC. Its translation is CASSILGRAREQFF.

The V and J genes are TRBV4-1 and TRBJ2-2, with no clear D. CDR3 length: 17 residues. The germline V gene encodes CDR1 MGHRA and CDR2 YSYEKL. V lost 1 base to trimming and J lost 6 bases, with 18 bases between them. Written as DNA, the CDR3 is TGCGCCAGCAGCCAAGGTTGGCTAGAGGATAGTCCCGGGGAGCTGTTTTTT. Its protein product is CASSQGWLEDSPGELFF.

This clonotype was observed at least ten times. This rearrangement joins TRBV19 to TRBJ2-1; 7 bases align to TRBD2. V was pared by 1 base and J by 7 bases, with 7 bases of the junction left unmatched. Germline assignment: CDR1 LNHDA and CDR2 SQIVND (reference sequence). The CDR3 has 15 residues. DNA for the CDR3: TGTGCCAGTAGTATAGCGGCAGGGAGGGCGAATGAGCAGTTCTTC. Protein product: CASSIAAGRANEQFF.

This clonotype showed up many times. In nucleotides, the CDR3 is TGTGCCAGCAGCCGCGATCTAGGGACAGATACGCAGTATTTT. This encodes CASSRDLGTDTQYF. The chain combines TRBV28 with TRBJ2-3; D is unresolved. The CDR3 is 14 amino acids. Germline V gives CDR1 MDHEN, CDR2 SYDVKM. V lost 6 bases to trimming and J lost 3 bases, with 13 bases between them.

This clonotype was counted ten times or more. The chain has TRBV6-5 and TRBJ1-2; no reliable D call. Germline V gene lookup returns CDR1 MNHEY and CDR2 SVGAGI. The CDR3 runs to 14 residues. V lost 0 bases and J 3 bases, leaving 8 bases between the germline ends. The CDR3 protein is CASSYSGRDYGYTF. CDR3 sequence (DNA): TGTGCCAGCAGTTACTCGGGCAGAGACTATGGCTACACCTTC.

There are many counts of this clonotype. The genes are TRBV24-1 and TRBJ2-1; 13 bases agree with TRBD2. In germline, CDR1 is KGHDR, CDR2 SFDVKD. Losses at the gene ends were 2 bases for V and 8 bases for J; bases not matched to a gene: 5. The CDR3 contains 16 residues. The CDR3 here is CATSDSLAGGPDEQFF. CDR3 nucleotide sequence: TGTGCCACCAGTGATTCACTAGCGGGAGGGCCTGATGAGCAGTTCTTC.

This sequence joins TRBV11-2 and TRBJ2-5; maybe TRBD2 (6 bases). Germline lookup yields CDR1 SGHAT and CDR2 FQNNGV. Trimming took 4 bases from V and 1 from J, leaving 16 bases between them. The CDR3 covers 16 residues. Written as DNA, the CDR3 is TGTGCCAGCAGCTCCCGGAGAGCGGGTTTCCAAGAGACCCAGTACTTC. This gives the protein CASSSRRAGFQETQYF. The full variable domain, rest sourced from reference TRBV11-2 and TRBJ2-5, is EAGVAQSPRYKIIEKRQSVAFWCNPISGHATLYWYQQILGQGPKLLIQFQNNGVVDDSQLPKDRFSAERLKGVDSTLKIQPAKLEDSAVYLCASSSRRAGFQETQYFGPGTRLLVL.

In its sample, this clonotype was seen many times. The chain has TRBV20-1 and TRBJ2-3; 8 bases map to TRBD2. The junction had 14 bases not matched to a gene; V was cut back by 0 bases and J by 6 bases. CDR1 DFQATT and CDR2 SNEGSKA come from the germline V gene (reference sequence). CDR3 length: 17 residues. The CDR3: CSARDEGSGGASDTQYF. The CDR3 nucleotides read TGCAGTGCTAGAGATGAAGGAAGCGGGGGCGCATCGGATACGCAGTATTTT.

This sequence joins TRBV5-1 and TRBJ2-7, with 7 bases that match TRBD2. This CDR3 comprises 17 residues. J gave up 3 bases and V 1 base, and 13 bases lay outside the gene matches. Per the germline V gene, CDR1 is SGHRS and CDR2 is YFSETQ. The CDR3 sequence: CASSLLAAGIGSYEQYF. DNA of the CDR3: TGCGCCAGCAGCTTGCTAGCGGCCGGAATAGGGAGCTACGAGCAGTACTTC.

Many counts were recorded for this clonotype. The chain recombines TRBV30 with TRBJ1-1, with TRBD1 as a possible D gene (5 bases). Germline V gene sequence: CDR1 GTSNPN, CDR2 SVGIG (reference sequence). The CDR3 consists of 14 residues. Trimming removed 4 bases from V and 3 bases from J, with 15 bases in between. The CDR3 loop is CAWKEGTADTEAFF. CDR3 in DNA: TGTGCCTGGAAGGAAGGGACTGCAGACACTGAAGCTTTCTTT.